This TCR beta chain came from a study of cytomegalovirus exposure and HLA in healthy donors (dated by TCRdb to 2015 to 2018). For context, the study as a whole: An earlier analysis of some 600 of the donors reported 250 to 300 Gb of sequence data and 95 million to 140 million unique TCR beta sequences obtained from about 200 million T cells. The aim of the study was to test whether cataloging public T cell receptors could identify signatures of past pathogen exposure. The later analysis used no new phenotypic data to find candidate immune exposures, relying instead on TCR beta sequences and their occurrence across donors. A later genetic analysis used genome-wide SNP genotypes for 398 of the 666 donors, treating that subset as a discovery cohort. Of the 398 genotyped donors, 81% were placed in the genetic ancestry cluster associated with self-reported Caucasian donors. Every repertoire in the discovery cohort had been generated on one and the same sequencing platform. High-throughput TCR immunosequencing, statistical association of individual TCRs with disease status, and machine learning were combined to predict cytomegalovirus infection status. In an earlier analysis of a few hundred of the donors, high-throughput TCR beta sequencing was used to judge whether each TCR beta V gene segment behaved as functional or pseudogenic. Donor age, sex, ethnicity and CMV serostatus were collected together with the repertoire data. Among almost 400 genotyped donors of the cohort, an average of approximately 240,000 unique TCR beta nucleotide sequences were sequenced per donor, roughly 18% of them non-productive. About 320 gigabases of sequencing data and approximately 85 million unique TCR sequences were included in an early release covering about 700 HLA-typed donors. Four to six DR-DQ haplotypes were handled as single units for association and clustering because linkage in the cohort was strong. To study patterns of TCR occurrence, a later analysis re-analyzed previously published TCR beta repertoires from 666 donors and added high-resolution HLA genotyping. Typing coverage varied by locus: 629-630 donors for A, B, C, DRB1 and DQB1; approximately 560 for DQA1; about 600 for DPA1; around 490 for DPB1. In addition to the first cohort of 666 subjects, a separate validation cohort of some 120 different subjects was used. The study used immunosequencing to profile the T cell repertoires of around 600 subjects and linked those repertoires to cytomegalovirus serostatus. Both class I and class II loci were covered by HLA typing, at four-digit resolution.

Libraries were built with the immunoSEQ multiplex PCR assay. The multiplex PCR relied on a mix of 60 forward primers for TCR Vbeta segments and 13 reverse primers for TCR Jbeta segments. A multiplex PCR assay on genomic DNA amplified the CDR3 region of rearranged TCR beta genes. On the Illumina HiSeq System, the amplified TCR beta libraries were sequenced as 87-base-pair reads. In the source study's methods: Across the 500 to 750 repertoires, a later analysis counted about 81 million unique TCR beta chains, some 11 million of which were shared by at least two donors. A nearest-neighbor algorithm error-corrected the raw reads and collapsed the reads into unique sequences, merging closely related sequences to remove PCR and sequencing errors. V, D and J gene segments were assigned by aligning CDR3 sequences to IMGT reference sequences. For a sequence to be retained, at least a six-nucleotide match to both a V gene segment and a J gene segment was required. Rearrangements were classified as productive when the CDR3 lacked stop codons and remained in frame with V and J, and all other rearrangements were classified as non-productive. CDR3 was defined according to IMGT convention as the region running from the second conserved V-encoded cysteine to the conserved J-encoded phenylalanine. The earlier analysis of about 610 of the donors excluded sequences that lacked an unambiguous match to a single V gene segment. An earlier analysis of approximately 590 of the donors called V segments functional above 56.7% productive rearrangements and segregating when the between-donor standard deviation exceeded 5%. A statistical classification framework was built for diagnosing cytomegalovirus status from the catalog of TCR beta chain sequences. In a later analysis, TCR nucleotide sequences were compared against IMGT/GENE-DB human TR gene sequences so that V and J genes could be assigned. Using the TCRdist pipeline, a later analysis assigned CDR3 sequences along with most-parsimonious VDJ recombination scenarios. A later analysis defined each TCR beta chain by its CDR3 amino acid sequence plus V-gene family, and excluded reads lacking a unique V-gene family. In a later analysis, some 600 highly shared, low-generation-probability nucleotide sequences were removed to address suspected cross-contamination and a sequencing artifact. In a later analysis, a clonal expansion index for each public chain was calculated from normalized within-repertoire ranks of inferred template counts. Generation probabilities in a later analysis came from a VDJ recombination model fitted to out-of-frame rearrangements, and those results were checked against IGoR. A later analysis scored TCR-TCR, TCR-HLA and TCR-CMV co-occurrence with hypergeometric tests, applying a repertoire-size bias correction to TCR pairs. False discovery rates were estimated in a later analysis by permuting HLA or CMV assignments 20 times. In a later analysis, co-occurring TCRs were grouped using DBSCAN, with TCRdist sequence similarity added in when clustering inside HLA-allele-positive subsets. Repertoires with fewer than 30,000 or more than 120,000 public chains were left out of co-occurrence clustering, as were a handful of repertoires with anomalous nucleotide sharing. This immuneACCESS table, as held by TCRdb, lists in-frame sequences with V and J called but not all clones. Of the missing ones, under half trace to an unresolved V gene in checked studies; the others have no known cause. That table is the source of V, J and clone size, and D and trimming were worked out from the DNA. This sample is represented by approximately 110,000 clones; 70% to 80% of them were singletons. Of the sample, approximately 3.1% is held by the ten largest clones.

Paper-wide results and their limitations: A cluster of highly shared sequence variants was judged likely to represent a technical artifact of the sequencing pipeline. Compared with the roughly 670-donor mean, donors in an Asian-associated ancestry cluster had fewer N-insertions in productive TCRs, according to a later genetic analysis. V-gene and J-gene trimming of TCR beta chains was associated with a missense DCLRE1C variant in a later genetic analysis, and the association was replicated in an independent cohort. Specific HLA alleles were associated with 15,000 to 20,000 TCR beta sequences at a false discovery rate of 0.05 in a later analysis. The earlier analysis of around 600 of the donors excluded some 16 rarely observed V segments, including chromosome 9 orphons, because counts were too low. Some IMGT-functional V segments, including TRBV6-2 and TRBV6-3, could not be told apart with the 87-base-pair reads, so those segments were excluded. Because HLA typing was unavailable for some donors at each locus, only the typed subset was used in association tests. This cohort had only TCR beta chains sequenced, and the lack of alpha or paired-chain data limited which features could be detected. In a later analysis, HLA-associated TCR beta chains were found to be more clonally expanded and to have lower generation probabilities than equally common non-associated chains. A further reported finding was that TCR beta sequences accurately predicted the HLA-A and HLA-B alleles for most subjects in the first cohort. Most TCR sequences were seen in very few donors, while some public TCRs were found in many individuals. Immune exposure information for the cohort was limited to CMV serostatus. Three of the identified cytomegalovirus-associated TCR beta chains were confirmed in vitro to be specific for cytomegalovirus antigens. The classifier was reported to diagnose cytomegalovirus status with high specificity and sensitivity in both the original and validation cohorts. Correlated functional status among segregating V segments might be attributable to linkage disequilibrium, but an unknown experimental factor could not be ruled out. Most CMV-associated TCR beta chains appeared to be HLA-restricted in a later analysis, and the HLA associations seemed to be driven largely by CMV exposure. A later analysis reported that several top co-occurrence clusters appeared linked to parvovirus B19, influenza, CMV and Epstein-Barr virus. It was suggested by the authors that the approach could potentially be generalized to other disease states and immunological phenotypes. An earlier analysis of roughly 570 of the donors showed that most TCR beta V segments appeared in productive rearrangements either about 90% or about 30% of the time, which broadly matched IMGT annotations. A later analysis found that TCR association rates varied across HLA loci, with DRB1 alleles showing the most associated TCRs and HLA-C alleles the fewest. Presence/absence analyses assumed roughly uniform sequencing depth across donors, an assumption that may not hold. When HLA alleles, especially DR and DQ, strongly co-occurred, attributing TCR associations to individual alleles was difficult. The study listed 164 TCR beta chains as associated with cytomegalovirus.

The germline V gene supplies CDR1 SNHLY and CDR2 FYNNEI. The CDR3 sequence holds 14 residues, the cysteine and phenylalanine included. Only the CDR3 region is kept as DNA, spanning 42 bases read in frame from base 1. The V end gives up 3 bases and the J end 12 bases, leaving 11 bases in the junction not matched to a gene. Comment on this clone: Its antigen is still unknown. No much larger clone exists at a distance of one base, and base qualities are not known.

The cohort comprised 666 healthy bone marrow donors. At the time of sampling, all cohort members were nominally healthy, though unrecorded immune exposures were likely present. The donor tested CMV seropositive and was one of the 289 seropositive cohort members. Every donor gave a peripheral blood sample, and the peripheral blood mononuclear cells from that sample were used for TCR beta sequencing. The Qiagen DNeasy Blood Extraction Kit was used to extract genomic DNA from the blood cell samples. Sample: PBMCs. The receptor was derived from a woman younger than 30 in good health and CMV-seropositive. The V and J segments used are TRBV2 and TRBJ2-1; 7 bases in the middle match TRBD2. The DNA sequence follows: TGTGCCAGCAGTGAGTGGGCGGGAGAAATCGTGCAGTTCTTC. This translates into CASSEWAGEIVQFF.